Following are 2 T cell receptor beta chains from one sample sequenced in a study of beta chain features in type 1 diabetes. Overall study findings and caveats: TCRB CDR3 length was moderately but significantly reduced in all four CD4+ subsets of Type 1 diabetes patients.

Antigen specificity for these receptors is unknown. Every bit of the isolated RNA underwent reverse transcription, so sequencing read expressed TCRB transcripts. Some clones are missing from TCRdb's copy, which holds only in-frame ones; the method was immunoSEQ multiplex PCR. The sample lists roughly 100,000 clones, 28% occurring once. The sequenced sample consisted of central memory CD4+ T cells from blood. The receptors were gathered from a woman between 18 and 29 years old with type 1 diabetes.

This chain links TRBV11-2 with TRBJ2-5; 7 bases fit TRBD2. Germline V lookup: CDR1 SGHAT, CDR2 FQNNGV. The junction had 7 bases not matched to a gene; V was cut back by 1 base and J by 5 bases. The CDR3 is made up of 15 amino acids. The CDR3 region has the DNA TGTGCCAGCAGCTTAGGGGCGGGAGCGGGGGAGACCCAGTACTTC. Its protein product is CASSLGAGAGETQYF.

The genes are TRBV7-9 and TRBJ1-4, with D maybe TRBD1 (6 bases). The CDR3 sequence is 14 residues long. The V gene's germline CDR1 is SEHNR and CDR2 FQNEAQ (reference sequence). Trimming took off 4 bases at V and 10 bases at J, with 16 bases between the two ends. The CDR3 loop reads CASSSQGPLGKLFF. The CDR3, as DNA: TGTGCCAGCAGCTCACAGGGTCCCCTGGGAAAACTGTTTTTT. Supplemented by reference TRBV7-9 and TRBJ1-4, the full variable domain reads DTGVSQNPRHKITKRGQNVTFRCDPISEHNRLYWYRQTLGQGPEFLTYFQNEAQLEKSRLLSDRFSAERPKGSFSTLEIQRTEQGDSAMYLCASSSQGPLGKLFFGSGTQLSVL.